These T cell receptor beta chains were read from a single sample in a study of control samples from healthy donors and cancer patients. Clones were read by immunoSEQ multiplex PCR, and TCRdb kept only the in-frame ones, dropping some. The repertoire includes 120,000 to 150,000 clones, 91% of them detected once, and 3.2% sits in the top ten. The sequenced material came from blood. The receptors were sampled from a man aged 25 to 40 in good health. Each CDR3 is given with its conserved first and last residue. A D gene is named only where the DNA matches it firmly. Expanded clones are given a class, and other clones once, few, many or no size at all.

D	V	size	J	DNA	CDR3
TRBD2	TRBV7-9	-	TRBJ2-3	TGTGCCAGCAGCTTTGTCGGGCTAGCGGGGGCCACAGATACGCAGTATTTT	CASSFVGLAGATDTQYF
-	TRBV5-1	-	TRBJ2-1	TGCGCCAGCAGCTTGAGTTCGAGCTCCTACAATGAGCAGTTCTTC	CASSLSSSSYNEQFF
-	TRBV20-1	-	TRBJ1-2	TGCAGTGCTAGCGTCGTTGGTGGCTACACCTTC	CSASVVGGYTF
-	TRBV5-6	-	TRBJ1-6	TGTGCCAGCAGCTTGTCAACGAGCTCCTATAATTCACCCCTCCACTTT	CASSLSTSSYNSPLHF
-	TRBV5-1	-	TRBJ2-3	TGCGCCAGCAGCTCCAACGGACTTCGTTCAACAGATACGCAGTATTTT	CASSSNGLRSTDTQYF
-	TRBV4-1	-	TRBJ2-7	TGCGCCAGCAGCCAAGGGATCGCGGGGGCTACCTACGAGCAGTACTTC	CASSQGIAGATYEQYF
TRBD1	TRBV5-6	-	TRBJ1-6	TGTGCCAGCAGCTTGGATGGGACAGGGGGCAGACCCCTCCACTTT	CASSLDGTGGRPLHF
-	TRBV19	-	TRBJ1-2	TGTGCCAGTAGTATAGATCTTTGGGCCCAGAACTATGGCTACACCTTC	CASSIDLWAQNYGYTF
-	TRBV9	-	TRBJ2-1	TGTGCCAGCAGCGTAGTTTTGGGGGGCAATGAGCAGTTCTTC	CASSVVLGGNEQFF
TRBD1	TRBV7-9	-	TRBJ2-7	TGTGCCAGCAGCTGGACAGGGGGCTCCTACGAGCAGTACTTC	CASSWTGGSYEQYF
TRBD1	TRBV5-6	-	TRBJ2-2	TGTGCCAGCAGGGACGGGACAGGCCTAAACACCGGGGAGCTGTTTTTT	CASRDGTGLNTGELFF
-	TRBV10-3	-	TRBJ2-7	TGTGCCATCAGTGGCGATCGCGGCCCGATCGAGCAGTACTTC	CAISGDRGPIEQYF
TRBD2	TRBV5-1	few	TRBJ2-5	TGCGCCAGCAGCTTGGCTATCGGGGGGGCGAGAGAGACCCAGTACTTC	CASSLAIGGARETQYF
TRBD1	TRBV9	-	TRBJ1-2	TGTGCCAGCAGAGGTTTCCGGGACAGGGCCTATGGCTACACCTTC	CASRGFRDRAYGYTF
TRBD1	TRBV7-6	-	TRBJ2-7	TGTGCCAGCAGCTTAGGCGGACAGGGAGCAGGTGAGCAGTACTTC	CASSLGGQGAGEQYF
TRBD1	TRBV30	-	TRBJ1-4	TGTGCCTGGACCTCGAACAGGGGGCGAAATGAAAAACTGTTTTTT	CAWTSNRGRNEKLFF
-	TRBV21-1	-	TRBJ2-2	TGTGCCACCACAAAGGGGCAGGGGATGAGCGGGGAGCTGTTTTTT	CATTKGQGMSGELFF
-	TRBV6-5	-	TRBJ2-7	TGTGCCAGCAGGGGCTTCGGGGGGCAATCCTACGAGCAGTACTTC	CASRGFGGQSYEQYF
-	TRBV30	once	TRBJ1-5	TGTGCCTGGAGGCCTACTAGCTGGGGCAATCAGCCCCAGCATTTT	CAWRPTSWGNQPQHF
-	TRBV6-5	-	TRBJ1-2	TGTGCCAGCAGTTACTCACAGACAAGCTCCTATGGCTACACCTTC	CASSYSQTSSYGYTF
TRBD1	TRBV28	-	TRBJ1-1	TGTGCCAGCAGTTTCGGGCAGGGGGTCCGTTTGGCTTTCTTT	CASSFGQGVRLAFF
TRBD1	TRBV5-1	-	TRBJ1-6	TGCGCCAGCAGCTTGGACAGGGGGGCGAATAATTCACCCCTCCACTTT	CASSLDRGANNSPLHF
-	TRBV12-3/TRBV12-4	-	TRBJ2-7	TGTGCCAGCAGTTTAGGTCTTTACGAGCAGTACTTC	CASSLGLYEQYF
-	TRBV27	once	TRBJ1-1	TGTGCCAGCAGTTTTGGGGGAATGAACACTGAAGCTTTCTTT	CASSFGGMNTEAFF
-	TRBV2	once	TRBJ2-7	TGTGCCAGCAGTGGGCAGGGCGGGTCCTACGAGCAGTACTTC	CASSGQGGSYEQYF
-	TRBV9	-	TRBJ2-3	TGTGCCAGCAGCGTAGTGGGAGGGGGCGCGACAGATACGCAGTATTTT	CASSVVGGGATDTQYF
-	TRBV10-1	-	TRBJ2-7	TGCGCCAGCAGTGACCACGGAGAAACCTACGAGCAGTACTTC	CASSDHGETYEQYF
-	TRBV7-9	many	TRBJ2-7	TGTGCCAGCAGCTTATACTCCTACGAGCAGTACTTC	CASSLYSYEQYF
TRBD1	TRBV6-6	-	TRBJ2-1	TGTGCCAGCAGTTTCCAGGACAGGTTCTCCTACAATGAGCAGTTCTTC	CASSFQDRFSYNEQFF
-	TRBV7-2	-	TRBJ1-2	TGTGCCAGCAGCTTAGATCTTTGGGACTATGGCTACACCTTC	CASSLDLWDYGYTF
TRBD2	TRBV2	once	TRBJ2-7	TGTGCCAGCAGTCGACTAGCGGGGGCCTCCTACGAGCAGTACTTC	CASSRLAGASYEQYF
TRBD1	TRBV3-1/TRBV3-2	-	TRBJ1-1	TGTGCCAGCAGCCAAATGGGACAGTTTCTTACTGAAGCTTTCTTT	CASSQMGQFLTEAFF
TRBD1	TRBV12-5	-	TRBJ1-2	TGTGCTAGTTTTGGGGCAGGGGGGAATGGCTACACCTTC	CASFGAGGNGYTF